This record looks at one TCR beta chain sequence and its context. Its specificity is not known. This CDR3 has 21 residues. The ends lost 0 bases at V and 2 bases at J; junction bases unmatched: 19. Germline V lookup: CDR1 GTSNPN, CDR2 SVGIG (reference sequence). 13 Jbeta primers and 60 Vbeta primers were used for the PCR. Profiled with immunoSEQ multiplex PCR; TCRdb holds only in-frame clones, not every one. Here the sample spans 100,000 to 150,000 clones, roughly 80% being singletons. This record comes from a study of cytomegalovirus exposure and HLA in healthy donors. Overall study: There were 90 million to 130 million unique TCR beta sequences, drawn from 150 million to 200 million T cells, in an earlier analysis.

Whole-study findings and limits: The authors enumerated 180 or so TCR beta chains as linked to cytomegalovirus.

The V gene is TRBV30, the J gene TRBJ1-5, with 10 bases fitting TRBD1. The receptor was isolated from a woman in her 40s in good health and CMV-seropositive. Sequenced: PBMCs. The CDR3 loop is CAWSVKVGPGTGDFGNQPQHF. The DNA for the CDR3 is TGTGCCTGGAGTGTAAAGGTCGGCCCCGGGACAGGGGATTTTGGCAATCAGCCCCAGCATTTT.